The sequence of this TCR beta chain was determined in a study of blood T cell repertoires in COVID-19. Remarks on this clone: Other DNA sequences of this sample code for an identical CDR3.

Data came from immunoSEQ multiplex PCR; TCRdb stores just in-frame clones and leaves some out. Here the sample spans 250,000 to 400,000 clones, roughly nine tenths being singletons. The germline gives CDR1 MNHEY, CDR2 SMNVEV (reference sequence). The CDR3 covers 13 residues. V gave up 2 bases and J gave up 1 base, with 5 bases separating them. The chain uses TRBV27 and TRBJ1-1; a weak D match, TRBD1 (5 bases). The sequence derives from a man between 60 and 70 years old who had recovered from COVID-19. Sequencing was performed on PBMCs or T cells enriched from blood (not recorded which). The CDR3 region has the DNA TGTGCCAGCAGTTTAGGGGCGAACACTGAAGCTTTCTTT. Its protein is CASSLGANTEAFF.